Listed here are 5 T cell receptor beta chains from one sample, sequenced in a study of T-cell reconstitution after alpha-beta-depleted transplantation in children. It was with unique molecular identifiers that the TCRbeta library was prepared. TCRdb reprocessed the PCR reads with MiXCR, giving one entry per CDR3 protein. The data contain around 400,000 distinct CDR3 sequences, 20% of them singletons. Sequenced material: PBMCs from the stem cell graft donor, taken from the stem cell graft. The source of these receptors is a human donor who donated a stem cell graft to a child with acute myeloid leukemia.

V is TRBV24-1 and J is TRBJ2-1, with unresolved D. Germline assignment: CDR1 KGHDR and CDR2 SFDVKD. This CDR3 contains 14 residues. V dropped 7 bases and J dropped 6 bases, with 15 bases sitting between them. In DNA form, the CDR3 reads TGTGCCACCAGCAAACTGGCAGGCCCCAATGAGCAGTTCTTC. This gives the protein CATSKLAGPNEQFF.

This clonotype came up a few times. The rearrangement joins TRBV20-1 to TRBJ2-7; tentative D call: TRBD1 (7 bases). Trimming took off 1 base at V and 2 bases at J, with 21 bases between the two ends. CDR3 size: 17 residues. Per the germline V gene, CDR1 is DFQATT and CDR2 is SNEGSKA (reference sequence). The CDR3: CSARGGTPDRSPYEQYF. The DNA of the CDR3 is TGCAGTGCTAGAGGAGGGACTCCGGACAGGAGTCCCTACGAGCAGTACTTC.

This clonotype was seen only a few times. This chain connects TRBV29-1 to TRBJ2-5; D uncertain. Trimming took off 5 bases at V and 4 bases at J, with 14 bases between the two ends. The CDR3 runs 13 residues. Germline V lookup: CDR1 SQVTM, CDR2 ANQGSEA. CDR3 residues: CSVWLLLGETQYF. CDR3 DNA: TGCAGCGTTTGGCTGCTGCTGGGAGAGACCCAGTACTTC. Using reference TRBV29-1 and TRBJ2-5 for the parts outside the CDR3, the full variable domain is SAVISQKPSRDICQRGTSLTIQCQVDSQVTMMFWYRQQPGQSLTLIATANQGSEATYESGFVIDKFPISRPNLTFSTLTVSNMSPEDSSIYLCSVWLLLGETQYFGPGTRLLVL.

This clonotype was observed a handful of times. The chain links TRBV27 to TRBJ2-7; TRBD2 aligns across 16 bases. The junction had 3 bases not matched to a gene; V was cut back by 0 bases and J by 7 bases. CDR3 length equals 16 residues. Per germline, CDR1 MNHEY and CDR2 SMNVEV (reference sequence). The CDR3 DNA is TGTGCCAGCAGTTTATCCCAGGGACTAGCGGGAGGGGAGCAGTACTTC. Amino acid sequence: CASSLSQGLAGGEQYF.

This clonotype showed up many times. The chain recombines TRBV4-3 with TRBJ2-7; D not resolved. Trimming left V 0 bases short and J 2 bases short, with 11 bases between. CDR1 is LGHNA, CDR2 YSLEER, per germline. CDR3 size: 15 residues. CDR3 sequence: CASSQEREGAYEQYF. In nucleotides, the CDR3 is TGCGCCAGCAGCCAAGAAAGGGAAGGAGCCTACGAGCAGTACTTC.